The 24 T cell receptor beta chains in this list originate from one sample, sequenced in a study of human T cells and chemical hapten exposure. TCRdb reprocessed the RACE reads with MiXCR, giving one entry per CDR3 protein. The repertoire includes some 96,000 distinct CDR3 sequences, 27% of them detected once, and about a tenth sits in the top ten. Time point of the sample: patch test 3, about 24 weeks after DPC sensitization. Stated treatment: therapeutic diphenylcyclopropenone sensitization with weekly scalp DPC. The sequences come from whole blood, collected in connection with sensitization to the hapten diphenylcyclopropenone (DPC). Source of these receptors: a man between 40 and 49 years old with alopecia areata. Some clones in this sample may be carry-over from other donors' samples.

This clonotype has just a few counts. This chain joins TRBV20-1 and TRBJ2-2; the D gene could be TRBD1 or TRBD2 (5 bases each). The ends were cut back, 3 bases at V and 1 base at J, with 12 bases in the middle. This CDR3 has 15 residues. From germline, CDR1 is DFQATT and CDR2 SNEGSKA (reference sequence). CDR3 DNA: TGCAGTGCTAGTCGAGGGGCGCAGAACACCGGGGAGCTGTTTTTT. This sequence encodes CSASRGAQNTGELFF.

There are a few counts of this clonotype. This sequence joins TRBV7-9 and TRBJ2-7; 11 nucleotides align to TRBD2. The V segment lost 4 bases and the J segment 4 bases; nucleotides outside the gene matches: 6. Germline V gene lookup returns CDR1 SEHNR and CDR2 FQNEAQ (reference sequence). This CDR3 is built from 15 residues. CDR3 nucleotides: TGTGCCAGCAGCTACCCGACTAGCGGGGATTACGAGCAGTACTTC. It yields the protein CASSYPTSGDYEQYF.

The CDR3: CASSLVAGSTDTQYF. The CDR3 nucleotides are TGTGCCAGCAGCTTAGTTGCGGGAAGCACAGATACGCAGTATTTT. The V gene is TRBV7-9, the J gene TRBJ2-3; possible D gene TRBD2, 6 bases. V lost 1 base and J lost 0, with 8 bases in between. The length of the CDR3 is 15 residues. Per germline, CDR1 SEHNR and CDR2 FQNEAQ (reference sequence).

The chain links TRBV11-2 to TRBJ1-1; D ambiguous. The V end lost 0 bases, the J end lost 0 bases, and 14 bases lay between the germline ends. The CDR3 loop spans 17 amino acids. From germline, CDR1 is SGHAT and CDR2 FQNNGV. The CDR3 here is CASSLDLSETMNTEAFF. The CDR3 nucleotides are TGTGCCAGCAGCTTAGATCTCTCTGAGACAATGAACACTGAAGCTTTCTTT. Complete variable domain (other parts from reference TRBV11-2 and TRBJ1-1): EAGVAQSPRYKIIEKRQSVAFWCNPISGHATLYWYQQILGQGPKLLIQFQNNGVVDDSQLPKDRFSAERLKGVDSTLKIQPAKLEDSAVYLCASSLDLSETMNTEAFFGQGTRLTVV.

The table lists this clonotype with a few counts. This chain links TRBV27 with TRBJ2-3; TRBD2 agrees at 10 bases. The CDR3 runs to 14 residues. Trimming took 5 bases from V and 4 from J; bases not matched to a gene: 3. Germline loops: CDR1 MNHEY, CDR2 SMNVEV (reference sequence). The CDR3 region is CASSLTSGADTQYF. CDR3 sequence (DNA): TGTGCCAGCAGTCTTACTAGCGGGGCAGATACGCAGTATTTT.

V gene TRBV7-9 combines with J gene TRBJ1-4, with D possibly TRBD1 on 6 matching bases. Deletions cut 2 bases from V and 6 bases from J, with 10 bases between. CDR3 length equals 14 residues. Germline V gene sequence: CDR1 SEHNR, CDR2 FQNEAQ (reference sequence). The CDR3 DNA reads TGTGCCAGCAGCTTAAGGGGACAAGATGAAAAACTGTTTTTT. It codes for CASSLRGQDEKLFF.

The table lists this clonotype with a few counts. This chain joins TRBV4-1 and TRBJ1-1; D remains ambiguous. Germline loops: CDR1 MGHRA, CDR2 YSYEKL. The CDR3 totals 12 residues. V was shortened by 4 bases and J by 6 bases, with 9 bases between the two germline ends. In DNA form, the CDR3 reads TGCGCCAGCAGCCCTCCGGGCGCTGAAGCTTTCTTT. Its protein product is CASSPPGAEAFF.

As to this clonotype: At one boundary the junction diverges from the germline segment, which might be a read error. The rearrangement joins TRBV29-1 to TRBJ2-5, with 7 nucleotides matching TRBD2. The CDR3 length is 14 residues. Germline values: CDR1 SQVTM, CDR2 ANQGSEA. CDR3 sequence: CSVEGLADQETQYF. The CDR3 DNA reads TGCAGCGTCGAAGGGCTAGCGGACCAAGAGACCCAGTACTTC.

CDR3 sequence: CSVGTGDTQYF. As DNA, the CDR3 is TGCAGCGTTGGGACAGGCGATACGCAGTATTTT. This rearrangement joins TRBV29-1 to TRBJ2-3; 7 bases align to TRBD1. The junction had 1 base not matched to a gene; V was cut back by 4 bases and J by 6 bases. Germline values: CDR1 SQVTM, CDR2 ANQGSEA. The CDR3 is 11 residues long.

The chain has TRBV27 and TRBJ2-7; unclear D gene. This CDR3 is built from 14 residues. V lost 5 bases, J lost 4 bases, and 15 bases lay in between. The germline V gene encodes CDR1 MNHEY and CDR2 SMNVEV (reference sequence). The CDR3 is CASSPRASHYEQYF. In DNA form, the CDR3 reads TGTGCCAGCAGTCCTAGAGCGTCCCATTACGAGCAGTACTTC.

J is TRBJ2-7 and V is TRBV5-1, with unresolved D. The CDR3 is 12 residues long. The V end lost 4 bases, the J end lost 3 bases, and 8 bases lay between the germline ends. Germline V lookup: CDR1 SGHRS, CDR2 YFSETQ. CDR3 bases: TGCGCCAGCAGCGAGAACCACTACGAGCAGTACTTC. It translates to CASSENHYEQYF.

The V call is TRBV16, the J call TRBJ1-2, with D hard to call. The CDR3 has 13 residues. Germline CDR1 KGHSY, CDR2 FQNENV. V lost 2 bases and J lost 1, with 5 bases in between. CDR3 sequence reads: CASSQEDNYGYTF. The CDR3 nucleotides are TGTGCCAGCAGCCAAGAGGATAACTATGGCTACACCTTC.

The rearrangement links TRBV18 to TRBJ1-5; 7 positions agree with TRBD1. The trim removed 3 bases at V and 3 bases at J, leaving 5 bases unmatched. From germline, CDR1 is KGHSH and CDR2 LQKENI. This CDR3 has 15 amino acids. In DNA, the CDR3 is TGTGCCAGCTCACCCGGGGGACAGAACAATCAGCCCCAGCATTTT. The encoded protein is CASSPGGQNNQPQHF.

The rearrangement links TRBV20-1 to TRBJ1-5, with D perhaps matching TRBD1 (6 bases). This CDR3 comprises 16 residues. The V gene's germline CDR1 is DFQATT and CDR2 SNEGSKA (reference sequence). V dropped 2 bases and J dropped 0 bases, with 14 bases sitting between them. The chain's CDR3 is CSARSDGGYSNQPQHF. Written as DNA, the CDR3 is TGCAGTGCTAGATCCGACGGGGGCTATAGCAATCAGCCCCAGCATTTT.

The DNA for the CDR3 is TGTGCCAGCAGTTTGGGGCTAGCCCGCCATACGCAGTATTTT. This gives the protein CASSLGLARHTQYF. The V and J genes are TRBV28 and TRBJ2-3; either TRBD1 or TRBD2 may supply D (5 bases each). Germline V gives CDR1 MDHEN, CDR2 SYDVKM. The CDR3 length is 14 residues. Trimming cost V 3 bases and J 7 bases, with 14 bases left between them.

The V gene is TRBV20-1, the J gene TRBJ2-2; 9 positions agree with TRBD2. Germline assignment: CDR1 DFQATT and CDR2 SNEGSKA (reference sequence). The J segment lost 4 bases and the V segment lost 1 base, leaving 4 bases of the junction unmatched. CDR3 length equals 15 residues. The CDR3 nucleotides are TGCAGTGCTAGAGGGGCTAGCGGGGTCACCGGGGAGCTGTTTTTT. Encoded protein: CSARGASGVTGELFF.

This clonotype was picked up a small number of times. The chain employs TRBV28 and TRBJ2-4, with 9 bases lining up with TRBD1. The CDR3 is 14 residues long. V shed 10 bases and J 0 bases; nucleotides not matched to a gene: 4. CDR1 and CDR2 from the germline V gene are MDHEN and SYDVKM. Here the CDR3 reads CATLDRGAKNIQYF. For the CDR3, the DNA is TGTGCCACCCTGGACAGGGGAGCCAAAAACATTCAGTACTTC.

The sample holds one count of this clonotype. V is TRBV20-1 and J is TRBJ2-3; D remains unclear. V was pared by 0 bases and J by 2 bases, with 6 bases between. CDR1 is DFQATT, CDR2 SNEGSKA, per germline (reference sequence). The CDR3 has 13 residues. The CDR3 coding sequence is TGCAGTGCTAGAGAGCCTATCACAGATACGCAGTATTTT. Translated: CSAREPITDTQYF.

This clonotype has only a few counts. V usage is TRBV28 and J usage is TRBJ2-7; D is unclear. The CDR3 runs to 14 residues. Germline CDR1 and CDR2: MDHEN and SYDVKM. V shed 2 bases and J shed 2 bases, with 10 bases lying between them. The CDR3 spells CASSLISFPYEQYF. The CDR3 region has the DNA TGTGCCAGCAGTTTAATCTCATTCCCCTACGAGCAGTACTTC.

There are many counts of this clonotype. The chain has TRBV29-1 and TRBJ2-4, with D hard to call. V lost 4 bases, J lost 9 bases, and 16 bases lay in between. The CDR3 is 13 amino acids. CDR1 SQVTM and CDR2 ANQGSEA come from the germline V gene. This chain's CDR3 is CSVALAASSIQYF. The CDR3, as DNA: TGCAGCGTTGCGCTGGCAGCGTCGAGCATTCAGTACTTC.

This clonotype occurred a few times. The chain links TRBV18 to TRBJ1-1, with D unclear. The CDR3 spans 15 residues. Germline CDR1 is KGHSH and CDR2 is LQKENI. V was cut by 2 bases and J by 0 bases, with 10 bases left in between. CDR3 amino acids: CASSPWAEMNTEAFF. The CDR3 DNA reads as TGTGCCAGCTCACCATGGGCAGAGATGAACACTGAAGCTTTCTTT.

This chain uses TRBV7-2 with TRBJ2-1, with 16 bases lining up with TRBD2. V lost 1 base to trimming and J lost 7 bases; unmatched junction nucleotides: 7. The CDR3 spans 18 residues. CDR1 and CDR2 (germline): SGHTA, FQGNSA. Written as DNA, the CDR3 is TGTGCCAGCAGCTTAGGGCTCGGGACTAGCGGGAGGGGGAATGAGCAGTTCTTC. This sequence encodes CASSLGLGTSGRGNEQFF.

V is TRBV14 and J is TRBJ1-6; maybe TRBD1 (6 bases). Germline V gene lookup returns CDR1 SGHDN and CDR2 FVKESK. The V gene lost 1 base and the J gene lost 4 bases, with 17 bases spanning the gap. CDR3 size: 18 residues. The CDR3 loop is CASSQVQGPTYYNSPLHF. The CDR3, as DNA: TGTGCCAGCAGCCAAGTGCAGGGGCCGACTTATTATAATTCACCCCTCCACTTT.

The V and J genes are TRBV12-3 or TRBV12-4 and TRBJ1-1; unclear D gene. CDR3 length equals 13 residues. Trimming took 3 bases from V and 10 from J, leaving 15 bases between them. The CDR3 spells CASSFRSPWTAFF. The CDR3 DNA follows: TGTGCCAGCAGTTTTAGGTCACCATGGACAGCTTTCTTT.